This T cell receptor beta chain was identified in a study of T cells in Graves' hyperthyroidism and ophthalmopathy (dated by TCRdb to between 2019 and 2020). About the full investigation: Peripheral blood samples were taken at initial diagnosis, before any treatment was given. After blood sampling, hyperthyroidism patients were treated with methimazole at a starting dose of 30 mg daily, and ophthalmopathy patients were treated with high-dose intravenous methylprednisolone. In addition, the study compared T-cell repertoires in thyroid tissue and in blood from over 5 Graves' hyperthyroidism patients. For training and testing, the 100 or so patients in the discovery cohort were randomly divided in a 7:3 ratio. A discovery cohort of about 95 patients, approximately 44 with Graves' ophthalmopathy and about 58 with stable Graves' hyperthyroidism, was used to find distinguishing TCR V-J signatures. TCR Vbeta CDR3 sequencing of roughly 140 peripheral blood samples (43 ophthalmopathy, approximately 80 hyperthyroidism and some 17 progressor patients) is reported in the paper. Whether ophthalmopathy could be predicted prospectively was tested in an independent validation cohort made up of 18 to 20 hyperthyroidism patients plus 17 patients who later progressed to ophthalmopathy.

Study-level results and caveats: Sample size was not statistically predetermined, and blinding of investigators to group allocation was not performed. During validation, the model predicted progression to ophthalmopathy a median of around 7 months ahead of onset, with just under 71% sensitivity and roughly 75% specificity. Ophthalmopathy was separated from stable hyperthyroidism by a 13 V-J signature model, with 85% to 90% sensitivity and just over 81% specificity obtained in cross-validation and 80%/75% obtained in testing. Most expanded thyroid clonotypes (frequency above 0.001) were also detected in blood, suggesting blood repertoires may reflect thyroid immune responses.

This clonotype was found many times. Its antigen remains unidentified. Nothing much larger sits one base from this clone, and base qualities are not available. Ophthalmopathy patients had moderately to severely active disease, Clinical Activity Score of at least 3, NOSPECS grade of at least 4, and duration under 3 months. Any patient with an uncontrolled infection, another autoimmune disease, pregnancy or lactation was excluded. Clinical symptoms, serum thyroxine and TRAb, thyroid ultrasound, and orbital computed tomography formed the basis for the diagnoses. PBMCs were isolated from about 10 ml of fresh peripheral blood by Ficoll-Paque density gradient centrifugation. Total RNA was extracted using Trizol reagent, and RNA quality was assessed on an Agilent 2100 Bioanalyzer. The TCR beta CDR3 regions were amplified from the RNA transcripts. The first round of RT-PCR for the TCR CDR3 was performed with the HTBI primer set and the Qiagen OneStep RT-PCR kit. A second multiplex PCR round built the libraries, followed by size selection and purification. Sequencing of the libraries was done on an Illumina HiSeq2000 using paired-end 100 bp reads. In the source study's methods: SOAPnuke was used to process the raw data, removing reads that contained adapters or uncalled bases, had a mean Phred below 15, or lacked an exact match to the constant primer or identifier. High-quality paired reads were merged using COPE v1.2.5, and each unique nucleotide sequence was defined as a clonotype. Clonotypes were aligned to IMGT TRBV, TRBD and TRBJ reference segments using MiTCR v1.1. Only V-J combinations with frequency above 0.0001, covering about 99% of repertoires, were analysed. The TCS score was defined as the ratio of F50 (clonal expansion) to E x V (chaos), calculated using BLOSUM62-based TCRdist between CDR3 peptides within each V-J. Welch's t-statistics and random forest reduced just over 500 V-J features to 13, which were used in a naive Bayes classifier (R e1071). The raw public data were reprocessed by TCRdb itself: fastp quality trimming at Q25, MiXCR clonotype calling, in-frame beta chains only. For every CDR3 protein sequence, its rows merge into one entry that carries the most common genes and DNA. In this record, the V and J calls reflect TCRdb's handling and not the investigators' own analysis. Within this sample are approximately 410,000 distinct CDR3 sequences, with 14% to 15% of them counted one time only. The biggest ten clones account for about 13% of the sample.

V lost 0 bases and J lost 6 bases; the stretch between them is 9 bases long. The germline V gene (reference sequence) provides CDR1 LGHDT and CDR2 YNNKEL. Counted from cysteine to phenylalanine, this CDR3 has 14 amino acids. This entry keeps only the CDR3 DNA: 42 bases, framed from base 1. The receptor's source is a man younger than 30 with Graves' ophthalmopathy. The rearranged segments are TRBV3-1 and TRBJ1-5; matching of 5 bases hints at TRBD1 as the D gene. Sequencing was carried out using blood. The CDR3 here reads CASSQEGGGQPQHF. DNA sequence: TGTGCCAGCAGCCAAGAGGGGGGGGGTCAGCCCCAGCATTTT.